Shown below are 20 T cell receptor beta chains from a single sample sequenced in a study of OX40 agonist ivuxolimab in advanced cancers. Only in-frame clones appear in the TCRdb table, and some are missing; sequencing was by immunoSEQ multiplex PCR. There are about 50,000 clones in the sample; about 92% occur only once, and 5.5% to 7.5% lies in the top ten. This sample comprised CD4+ or CD8+ T cells sorted from blood, obtained in a trial of the OX40 agonist ivuxolimab. Receptor source: an adult with an advanced solid tumor such as melanoma, head and neck, liver or kidney cancer.

The V and J genes are TRBV15 and TRBJ1-1; no reliable D call. Germline loops: CDR1 LNHNV, CDR2 YYDKDF (reference sequence). This CDR3 has 13 residues. V was shortened by 5 bases and J by 4 bases, with 11 bases between the two germline ends. CDR3 DNA sequence: TGTGCCACCAGCTCCCTCGGGCGCACTGAAGCTTTCTTT. It encodes CATSSLGRTEAFF.

This rearrangement joins TRBV30 to TRBJ2-3, with 9 bases identical to TRBD2. J gave up 3 bases and V 4 bases, and 8 bases lay outside the gene matches. Germline V gives CDR1 GTSNPN, CDR2 SVGIG (reference sequence). This CDR3 is 15 amino acids long. The CDR3 protein is CAWILSGSYTDTQYF. As DNA, the CDR3 is TGTGCCTGGATCCTTAGCGGGAGTTATACAGATACGCAGTATTTT.

The table lists this clone with a few counts. This rearrangement joins TRBV25-1 to TRBJ1-5; D is perhaps TRBD1 (6 bases). The CDR3 loop spans 14 amino acids. With 1 base removed from V and 10 bases from J, the gap between germline ends came to 14 bases. CDR1 and CDR2 from the germline V gene are MGHDK and SYGVNS. The chain's CDR3 is CASSEWDTQNPQHF. The CDR3 DNA sequence: TGTGCCAGCAGTGAATGGGACACCCAGAATCCCCAGCATTTT.

This clone was counted once. The chain links TRBV13 to TRBJ2-5; 7 bases align to TRBD2. This CDR3 comprises 15 residues. CDR1 PRHDT and CDR2 FYEKMQ come from the germline V gene (reference sequence). Trimming removed 3 bases from V and 4 bases from J; junction bases left unmatched: 8. The CDR3 sequence is CASSFNPAGVETQYF. The CDR3 coding sequence is TGTGCCAGCAGCTTTAACCCTGCGGGGGTAGAGACCCAGTACTTC.

The rearrangement joins TRBV5-8 to TRBJ1-2; D ambiguous. Trimming pared 4 bases from V and 4 bases from J, leaving 14 bases between. The CDR3 consists of 14 residues. Germline V gene sequence: CDR1 SGHTS, CDR2 YDEGEE. The CDR3 DNA sequence: TGTGCCAGCAGCACAAGGGTGGCGGGCTATGGCTACACCTTC. Amino acid sequence: CASSTRVAGYGYTF.

V gene TRBV5-6 combines with J gene TRBJ2-7; 8 positions match TRBD2. CDR3 size: 14 residues. The junction had 8 bases not matched to a gene; V was cut back by 4 bases and J by 5 bases. Germline V gene data show CDR1 as SGHDT and CDR2 as YYEEEE. The CDR3 sequence: CASSRTWTSNEQYF. The CDR3 DNA follows: TGTGCCAGCAGCCGAACTTGGACTAGCAACGAGCAGTACTTC.

V is TRBV4-1 and J is TRBJ1-1; unclear D gene. The length of the CDR3 is 13 residues. The V gene's germline CDR1 is MGHRA and CDR2 YSYEKL. Between the trimmed V and J ends, which lost 3 bases and 4 bases, there was a span of 9 bases. The CDR3 coding sequence is TGCGCCAGCAGCCAGGGAAGCAGCACTGAAGCTTTCTTT. Amino acids: CASSQGSSTEAFF.

The CDR3 region is CASSLFPENYGYTF. DNA of the CDR3: TGCGCCAGCAGCTTGTTTCCAGAGAACTATGGCTACACCTTC. V is TRBV5-1 and J is TRBJ1-2; D gene uncertain. Germline CDR1 is SGHRS and CDR2 is YFSETQ. The CDR3 runs 14 residues. Trimming stripped 1 base from V and 2 bases from J, with 9 bases between.

The V gene is TRBV4-1, the J gene TRBJ1-1, with 8 bases lining up with TRBD1. Looked up from germline, CDR1 is MGHRA and CDR2 is YSYEKL. The V and J ends lost 5 bases and 0 bases, in that order; junction bases with no gene match: 5. CDR3 length: 15 residues. The CDR3 is CASSGTGTMNTEAFF. DNA for the CDR3: TGCGCCAGCAGCGGGACAGGAACTATGAACACTGAAGCTTTCTTT.

This chain joins TRBV4-1 and TRBJ1-2, with D hard to call. Trimming removed 1 base at V and 4 bases at J, with 7 bases between. The CDR3 spans 13 residues. The germline CDR1 and CDR2 sequences are MGHRA and YSYEKL. CDR3 DNA sequence: TGCGCCAGCAGCCAAGGACTAGGCTATGGCTACACCTTC. This translates into CASSQGLGYGYTF.

The chain carries TRBV28 and TRBJ2-5, with 9 bases lining up with TRBD2. The CDR3 spans 19 residues. Germline V gives CDR1 MDHEN, CDR2 SYDVKM. The V gene end was trimmed by 2 bases and the J gene end by 3 bases; junction bases not matched to a gene: 16. The CDR3 loop is CASSLLAAGGLEGKETQYF. CDR3 coding DNA: TGTGCCAGCAGTTTACTGGCAGCGGGAGGACTCGAGGGGAAAGAGACCCAGTACTTC.

This CDR3 reads CASSWGEGLGSYNSPLHF. The CDR3 DNA follows: TGTGCCAGCAGTTGGGGGGAAGGGCTCGGCTCCTATAATTCACCCCTCCACTTT. The chain links TRBV28 to TRBJ1-6, with D possibly matching TRBD1 (5 bases). The CDR3 consists of 18 residues. The V end was cut by 4 bases, the J end by 0 bases, with 16 bases between. Germline V gene lookup returns CDR1 MDHEN and CDR2 SYDVKM.

This rearrangement joins TRBV4-3 to TRBJ1-1; D unresolved. Germline lookup yields CDR1 LGHNA and CDR2 YSLEER. V gave up 0 bases and J gave up 4 bases, with 9 bases separating them. The CDR3 sequence is 14 residues long. The CDR3 here is CASSQDSWGTEAFF. The CDR3, as DNA: TGCGCCAGCAGCCAAGATAGCTGGGGCACTGAAGCTTTCTTT.

The CDR3 reads CASSLGADINEQFF. DNA for the CDR3: TGCGCCAGCAGCTTGGGGGCGGACATCAATGAGCAGTTCTTC. This rearrangement joins TRBV5-1 to TRBJ2-1; possibly TRBD1 for D (5 bases). The CDR3 runs to 14 residues. CDR1 and CDR2 from the germline V gene are SGHRS and YFSETQ. The germline V and J ends were trimmed by 0 bases and 6 bases, with 10 bases remaining between them.

The chain uses TRBV19 and TRBJ1-2, with D perhaps matching TRBD1 (6 bases). The germline CDR1 and CDR2 sequences are LNHDA and SQIVND (reference sequence). Trimming left V 4 bases short and J 6 bases short, with 18 bases between. The CDR3 runs 15 residues. The CDR3 spells CASSTTLGHRDGYTF. CDR3 in DNA: TGTGCCAGTAGTACGACCTTGGGACATCGGGATGGCTACACCTTC.

This clone came up once. The chain links TRBV4-3 to TRBJ1-3; D is unresolved. This CDR3 has 16 amino acids. The ends were cut back, 3 bases at V and 0 bases at J, with 12 bases in the middle. Germline loops: CDR1 LGHNA, CDR2 YSLEER. Written as DNA, the CDR3 is TGCGCCAGCAGCCATAGAATGGGCCCCTCTGGAAACACCATATATTTT. It yields the protein CASSHRMGPSGNTIYF.

The chain couples TRBV19 to TRBJ2-7; D assignment may be TRBD1 or TRBD2 (5 bases each). CDR3 size: 16 residues. The germline V and J ends were trimmed by 3 bases and 5 bases, with 20 bases remaining between them. From germline, CDR1 is LNHDA and CDR2 SQIVND (reference sequence). Here the CDR3 reads CASSMGWDGDYDEQYF. CDR3 sequence (DNA): TGTGCCAGTAGTATGGGCTGGGACGGAGACTACGACGAGCAGTACTTC.

The V and J genes are TRBV19 and TRBJ1-2, with 7 bases fitting TRBD1. V dropped 3 bases and J dropped 4; count of bases not matched to a gene: 8. CDR3 length equals 15 residues. Germline CDR1 LNHDA, CDR2 SQIVND (reference sequence). The CDR3 sequence is CASSIEGAASYGYTF. In DNA form, the CDR3 reads TGTGCCAGTAGTATCGAGGGGGCGGCAAGCTATGGCTACACCTTC.

On this clone: Additional DNA sequences in this sample encode the identical CDR3. This sequence joins TRBV5-1 and TRBJ2-1, with 11 bases matching TRBD2. The CDR3 consists of 15 residues. Trimming took 2 bases from V and 4 from J; bases not matched to a gene: 2. CDR1 SGHRS and CDR2 YFSETQ come from the germline V gene. The DNA of the CDR3 is TGCGCCAGCAGCTTCGGACTAGCGGGTTACAATGAGCAGTTCTTC. Translation gives CASSFGLAGYNEQFF.

The chain combines TRBV9 with TRBJ1-1; D is ambiguous. This CDR3 has 12 residues. Deletions cut 5 bases from V and 1 base from J, with 6 bases between. CDR1 is SGDLS and CDR2 is YYNGEE in the germline V gene. Here the CDR3 DNA reads TGTGCCAGCAGTTCAAGGAACACTGAAGCTTTCTTT. Encoded protein: CASSSRNTEAFF.